This T cell receptor (beta chain) came from a study of T cell clonotyping in hematopoietic cell transplantation. Remarks on this clone: What it recognizes is unknown.

Germline-derived CDR1 and CDR2 are LGHNA and YSLEER. This CDR3 region has 12 residues. Trimming removed 0 bases from V and 5 bases from J, with 2 bases in between. The protocol was immunoSEQ multiplex PCR, while the TCRdb copy is restricted to in-frame clones and leaves out a portion. Of 10,000 to 15,000 clones listed, approximately 90% were seen once; the top ten hold 1.2%. Study results and limitations: No sorting was done, leaving CD4 and CD8 contributions mixed.

Sequenced input: peripheral blood mononuclear cells. This receptor was obtained from a man aged 25-40 years in good health. Some clones in this sample may be carry-over from other donors' samples. The chain uses TRBV4-3 and TRBJ1-3; D not resolved. The CDR3 region is CASSQDRNTIYF. The CDR3 bases are TGCGCCAGCAGCCAAGACCGAAACACCATATATTTT.